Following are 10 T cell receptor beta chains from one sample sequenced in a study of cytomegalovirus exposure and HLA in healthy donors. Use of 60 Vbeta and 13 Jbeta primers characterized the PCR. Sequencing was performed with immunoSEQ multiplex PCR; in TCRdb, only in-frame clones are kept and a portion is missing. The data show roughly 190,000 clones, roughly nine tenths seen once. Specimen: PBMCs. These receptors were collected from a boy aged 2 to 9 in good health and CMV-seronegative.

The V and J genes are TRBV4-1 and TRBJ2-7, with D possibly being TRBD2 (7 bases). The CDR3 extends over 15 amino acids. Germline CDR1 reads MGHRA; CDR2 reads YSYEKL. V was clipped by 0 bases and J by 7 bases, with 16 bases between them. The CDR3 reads CASSQDKGGRREQYF. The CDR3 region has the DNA TGCGCCAGCAGCCAAGATAAGGGGGGGCGAAGAGAGCAGTACTTC.

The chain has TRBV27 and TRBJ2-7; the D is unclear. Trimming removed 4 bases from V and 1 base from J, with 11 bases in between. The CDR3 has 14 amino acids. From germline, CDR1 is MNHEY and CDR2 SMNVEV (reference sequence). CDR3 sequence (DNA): TGTGCCAGCAGTTGGTCCCCACTTTCCTACGAGCAGTACTTC. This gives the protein CASSWSPLSYEQYF.

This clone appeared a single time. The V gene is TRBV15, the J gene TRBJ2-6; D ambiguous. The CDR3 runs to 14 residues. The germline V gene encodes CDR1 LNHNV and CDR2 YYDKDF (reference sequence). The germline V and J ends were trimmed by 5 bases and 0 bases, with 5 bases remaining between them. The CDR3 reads CATSQDSGANVLTF. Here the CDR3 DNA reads TGTGCCACCAGCCAGGACTCTGGGGCCAACGTCCTGACTTTC.

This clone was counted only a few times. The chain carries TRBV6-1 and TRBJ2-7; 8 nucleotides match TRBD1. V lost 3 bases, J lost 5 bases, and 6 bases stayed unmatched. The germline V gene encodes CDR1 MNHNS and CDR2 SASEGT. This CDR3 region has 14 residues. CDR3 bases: TGTGCCAGCAGTGAGGACAGGGTGAAAGACGAGCAGTACTTC. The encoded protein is CASSEDRVKDEQYF.

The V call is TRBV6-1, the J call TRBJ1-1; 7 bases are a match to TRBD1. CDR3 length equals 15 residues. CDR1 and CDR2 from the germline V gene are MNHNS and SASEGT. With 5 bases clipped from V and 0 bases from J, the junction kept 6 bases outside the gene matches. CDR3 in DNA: TGTGCCAGCAGTCGACGACAGGGTGTGAACACTGAAGCTTTCTTT. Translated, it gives CASSRRQGVNTEAFF.

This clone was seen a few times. In nucleotides, the CDR3 is TGTGCCAGCAGTGATAGGAGCGGAGACAGGGCATCGCAGTACTTC. Translated: CASSDRSGDRASQYF. The chain employs TRBV2 and TRBJ2-7; 7 positions match TRBD1. The germline gives CDR1 SNHLY, CDR2 FYNNEI. This CDR3 spans 15 amino acids. With 3 bases clipped from V and 9 bases from J, the junction kept 14 bases outside the gene matches.

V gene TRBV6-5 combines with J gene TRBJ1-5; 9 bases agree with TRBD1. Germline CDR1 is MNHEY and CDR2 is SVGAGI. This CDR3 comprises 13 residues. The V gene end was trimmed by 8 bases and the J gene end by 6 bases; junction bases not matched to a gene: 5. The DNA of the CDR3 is TGTGCCAGCTGGACAGGGGAGGGTCAGCCCCAGCATTTT. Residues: CASWTGEGQPQHF.

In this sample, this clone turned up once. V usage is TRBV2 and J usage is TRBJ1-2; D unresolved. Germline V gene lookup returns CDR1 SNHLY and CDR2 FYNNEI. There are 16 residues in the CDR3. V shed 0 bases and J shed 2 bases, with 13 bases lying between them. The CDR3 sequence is CASSEALSTVNYGYTF. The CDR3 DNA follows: TGTGCCAGCAGTGAAGCTCTTTCGACTGTGAACTATGGCTACACCTTC.

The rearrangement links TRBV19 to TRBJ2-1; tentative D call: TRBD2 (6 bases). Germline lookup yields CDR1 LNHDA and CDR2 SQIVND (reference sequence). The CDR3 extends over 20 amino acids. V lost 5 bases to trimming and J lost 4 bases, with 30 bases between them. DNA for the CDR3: TGTGCCAGTAGTCCCCGGAGGGGCCTTAGGGAGGTAGCGGCTTACAATGAGCAGTTCTTC. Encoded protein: CASSPRRGLREVAAYNEQFF.

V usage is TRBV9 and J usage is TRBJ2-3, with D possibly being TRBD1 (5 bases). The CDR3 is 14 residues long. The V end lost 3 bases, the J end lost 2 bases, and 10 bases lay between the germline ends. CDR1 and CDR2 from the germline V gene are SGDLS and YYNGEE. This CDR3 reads CASSGTGNTDTQYF. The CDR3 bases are TGTGCCAGCAGCGGCACAGGCAACACAGATACGCAGTATTTT.